A selection of T cell receptor beta chains follows, all from one sample in a study of blood T cell repertoires in COVID-19. Assay used: immunoSEQ multiplex PCR; TCRdb lists only in-frame clones, some missing. Of about 85,000 clones in the sample, around 90% were seen once. The sequenced sample consisted of peripheral blood. These receptors originate from a woman aged 80 or over with acute or convalescent COVID-19. Both conserved end residues are part of each CDR3. D genes are given only for firm matches. The size entry is marked missing in some rows and otherwise reads once, few, many or a size class.

>TRBJ2-2|15|few|TRBV5-6|NA
TGTGCCAGCAGCTTCACAGGAGGGTGGACCGGGGAGCTGTTTTTT
CASSFTGGWTGELFF
>TRBJ1-2|15|NA|TRBV6-6|TRBD1
TGTGCCAGCAGTCGGGGGGGACAGCGTAACTATGGCTACACCTTC
CASSRGGQRNYGYTF
>TRBJ1-6|14|NA|TRBV11-3|NA
TGTGCCAGCAGCACCGGACAGTATAATTCACCCCTCCACTTT
CASSTGQYNSPLHF
>TRBJ2-7|16|NA|TRBV5-1|TRBD2
TGCGCCAGCAGCAGCTCCGGGACTAGCATCCTTTACGAGCAGTACTTC
CASSSSGTSILYEQYF
>TRBJ1-1|15|once|TRBV29-1|TRBD1
TGCAGCGAGATCCCGTCGGCAGGGGGTGTCACTGAAGCTTTCTTT
CSEIPSAGGVTEAFF
>TRBJ2-1|15|NA|TRBV19|NA
TGTGCCAGTAGTATCCCAGGGCCCGGCTACAATGAGCAGTTCTTC
CASSIPGPGYNEQFF
>TRBJ2-5|15|NA|TRBV6-5|NA
TGTGCCAGCAGTTACTCGGAGGTGAGGACAGAGACCCAGTACTTC
CASSYSEVRTETQYF
>TRBJ1-4|11|NA|TRBV20-1|NA
TGCAGTGCTACAGTCAGTGAAAAACTGTTTTTT
CSATVSEKLFF
>TRBJ2-7|15|NA|TRBV4-1|TRBD2
TGCGCCAGCGGACTAGGACTAGCGGGAGGCGGCGAGCAGTACTTC
CASGLGLAGGGEQYF
>TRBJ1-4|15|few|TRBV5-4|NA
TGTGCCAGCAGCATTGGCGGGCGTCTACAGGAAAAACTGTTTTTT
CASSIGGRLQEKLFF
>TRBJ1-6|15|few|TRBV3-1/TRBV3-2|NA
TGTGCCAGCAGCCCCCGCCCGGGCAAGGGGAGGGCCCTCCACTTT
CASSPRPGKGRALHF
>TRBJ2-7|15|NA|TRBV7-8|TRBD1
TGTGCCAGCAGGTCCCGACAGGGTTCCGTCTACGAGCAGTACTTC
CASRSRQGSVYEQYF
>TRBJ1-1|15|NA|TRBV19|NA
TGTGCCAGTAGTATATCCGGTGCTTCCAACACTGAAGCTTTCTTT
CASSISGASNTEAFF
>TRBJ2-1|11|NA|TRBV7-8|NA
TGTGCCAGCAGCCTCCAGGATGAGCAGTTCTTC
CASSLQDEQFF
>TRBJ1-2|16|once|TRBV5-8|NA
TGTGCCAGCAGCTTCCTCTCCGGACAGAGAAACTATGGCTACACCTTC
CASSFLSGQRNYGYTF
>TRBJ1-3|15|NA|TRBV6-2/TRBV6-3|NA
TGTGCCAGCAGTTACAGCAGGCGCTCTGGAAACACCATATATTTT
CASSYSRRSGNTIYF
>TRBJ1-2|14|NA|TRBV19|NA
TGTGCCAGTAGGGTACAGTCCCAGGTCTATGGCTACACCTTC
CASRVQSQVYGYTF
>TRBJ1-1|15|NA|TRBV7-2|TRBD1
TGTGCCAGCAGCTTAGACGGACAGGTTAACACTGAAGCTTTCTTT
CASSLDGQVNTEAFF
>TRBJ2-5|13|NA|TRBV6-5|NA
TGTGCCAGCAGTTTCCAGGGACAAGAGACCCAGTACTTC
CASSFQGQETQYF
>TRBJ1-2|15|NA|TRBV3-1/TRBV3-2|TRBD1
TGTGCCAGCAGCCGATCGACAGGGTTTAACTATGGCTACACCTTC
CASSRSTGFNYGYTF
>TRBJ1-1|10|NA|TRBV20-1|NA
TGCACTCCCAGTATCACTGAAGCTTTCTTT
CTPSITEAFF
>TRBJ1-2|15|NA|TRBV5-4|NA
TGTGCCAGCAGCTCCACGACCGGGGGGGTTGATGGCTACACCTTC
CASSSTTGGVDGYTF
>TRBJ1-1|15|NA|TRBV7-2|TRBD1
TGTGCCAGCAGCTTAATGACAGGGTCGAACACTGAAGCTTTCTTT
CASSLMTGSNTEAFF
>TRBJ2-6|14|NA|TRBV2|NA
TGTGCCAGCAGTGTACTCTCTGGGGCCAACGTCCTGACTTTC
CASSVLSGANVLTF
>TRBJ2-7|18|NA|TRBV7-8|TRBD2
TGTGCCAGCAGCCCTCGGGAGGGACTAGCGGGAGTGAAGGACGAGCAGTACTTC
CASSPREGLAGVKDEQYF
>TRBJ2-7|14|once|TRBV5-5|NA
TGTGCCAGCAGCCACGCCGGCAGGGCGTACGAGCAGTACTTC
CASSHAGRAYEQYF
>TRBJ2-3|14|NA|TRBV6-5|TRBD1
TGTGCCAGCAGAGGGAAACAGGGGCCAGATACGCAGTATTTT
CASRGKQGPDTQYF
>TRBJ2-7|14|NA|TRBV6-1|TRBD2
TGTGCCAGCAGTGAAGCGGGGGGGAAAGGTGAGCAGTACTTC
CASSEAGGKGEQYF
>TRBJ2-7|14|NA|TRBV23-1|NA
TGCGCCAGCAGTCAACCCGGACAAACCTACGAGCAGTACTTC
CASSQPGQTYEQYF
>TRBJ2-3|18|NA|TRBV5-1|TRBD2
TGCGCCAGCAGCTTGGCCTTGCGGGGGACCTTCAACACAGATACGCAGTATTTT
CASSLALRGTFNTDTQYF
>TRBJ2-7|15|NA|TRBV18|NA
TGTGCCAGCTCGTCACTCCCAACCACAGGGAACGAGCAGTACTTC
CASSSLPTTGNEQYF
>TRBJ1-1|14|NA|TRBV15|NA
TGTGCCACCAACGGGGGGGTACTAGACACTGAAGCTTTCTTT
CATNGGVLDTEAFF
>TRBJ2-1|16|NA|TRBV9|NA
TGTGCCAGCAGCGTCGGCTCAAGCGGCCGCTACAATGAGCAGTTCTTC
CASSVGSSGRYNEQFF
>TRBJ2-2|14|NA|TRBV28|NA
TGTGCCAGCAGTCTTAGCCCGAACACCGGGGAGCTGTTTTTT
CASSLSPNTGELFF
>TRBJ2-1|13|NA|TRBV4-3|NA
TGCGCCAGCAGCCTAGACTTCGGTAATGAGCAGTTCTTC
CASSLDFGNEQFF
>TRBJ2-4|14|few|TRBV11-2|TRBD2
TGTGCCAGCAGCTCCGTTCGGGAGGGCCCCATTCAGTACTTC
CASSSVREGPIQYF
>TRBJ2-3|13|NA|TRBV3-1/TRBV3-2|NA
TGTGCCAGCAGCCTATCCCTCGGAGATACGCAGTATTTT
CASSLSLGDTQYF
>TRBJ1-1|13|NA|TRBV2|NA
TGTGCCAGCAGATATAACGGGAACACTGAAGCTTTCTTT
CASRYNGNTEAFF
>TRBJ1-5|14|NA|TRBV19|TRBD1
TGTGCCAGTAGTACCGGACAGGTTCTCCAGCCCCAGCATTTT
CASSTGQVLQPQHF
>TRBJ2-1|15|once|TRBV7-3|TRBD2
TGTGCCAGCAGCGGGGGACTAGCGGGCGGTAATGAGCAGTTCTTC
CASSGGLAGGNEQFF
>TRBJ2-2|14|NA|TRBV7-2|NA
TGTGCCAGCAGTTTACAGGGAAACACCGGGGAGCTGTTTTTT
CASSLQGNTGELFF
>TRBJ2-7|11|NA|TRBV20-1|NA
TGCAGTGCAAGTACGACATACGAGCAGTACTTC
CSASTTYEQYF
>TRBJ1-3|15|few|TRBV4-3|NA
TGCGCCAGCAGCCAAAACAGGTTCCCTGGAAACACCATATATTTT
CASSQNRFPGNTIYF
>TRBJ2-1|15|NA|TRBV19|TRBD1
TGTGCCAGTAGTGGGGGACAGCAGGTGTTCAATGAGCAGTTCTTC
CASSGGQQVFNEQFF
>TRBJ2-7|14|NA|TRBV5-8|TRBD1
TGTGCCAGCAGCTCCACAGGGGGACCCTACGAGCAGTACTTC
CASSSTGGPYEQYF
>TRBJ2-1|12|NA|TRBV30|TRBD1
TGTGCCTGGAGCACAGGGGTAAATGAGCAGTTCTTC
CAWSTGVNEQFF